This passage covers 3 T cell receptor beta chains from one sample sequenced in a study of blood T cell repertoires in COVID-19. Profiling relied on immunoSEQ multiplex PCR, and the TCRdb table lists in-frame clones only, not all of them. The sample has 100,000 to 150,000 clones; around 89% are singletons. Specimen: peripheral blood. These TCRs come from an older man with active COVID-19.

The V and J genes are TRBV12-3 or TRBV12-4 and TRBJ1-2; no clear D. This CDR3 spans 12 amino acids. The V and J ends lost 3 bases and 7 bases respectively, with 9 bases between them. The CDR3 protein is CASSLRGFGYTF. CDR3 in DNA: TGTGCCAGCAGTTTGAGAGGCTTTGGCTACACCTTC.

In its sample, this clone was seen a few times. V usage is TRBV18 and J usage is TRBJ2-1, with 8 bases that match TRBD2. The CDR3 extends over 16 amino acids. Germline trimming cut 0 bases from V and 9 bases from J; bases unmatched to any gene: 10. CDR1 is KGHSH and CDR2 is LQKENI in the germline V gene. The CDR3 reads CASSPPGLALFGEQFF. The DNA of the CDR3 is TGTGCCAGCTCACCACCCGGACTAGCCCTTTTCGGTGAGCAGTTCTTC.

For this clone: Distinct nucleotide sequences in the sample also encode this CDR3. J is TRBJ1-3 and V is TRBV7-2; 8 positions agree with TRBD1. Unmatched junction bases numbered 5, after V lost 4 bases and J lost 0 bases. Germline CDR1 reads SGHTA; CDR2 reads FQGNSA. CDR3 length: 16 amino acids. The DNA for the CDR3 is TGTGCCAGCAGCTCCCACAGGGGGAGCTCTGGAAACACCATATATTTT. Its translation: CASSSHRGSSGNTIYF.